The 27 T cell receptor beta chains reported below all come from one sample, sequenced in a study of T cell responses to AZD1222 COVID-19 vaccine (dated by TCRdb to the early 2020s). The intended sense of this specimen's time point label: baseline before first vaccination. The library was obtained by the immunoSEQ multiplex PCR assay. TCRdb carries this immuneACCESS record with in-frame sequences only. Its versions omit some clonotypes, under half of them owing to an unresolved V gene in the studies checked, with the rest unexplained. This sample holds tens of thousands of clones; about 82% were observed only once. Of the sample, 8.7% falls within the top ten clones. This specimen consisted of peripheral blood, obtained on day 0 of AZD1222 vaccination. These receptors originate from an adult in good health.

The rearrangement uses TRBV5-1 and TRBJ2-1, with D maybe TRBD2 (5 bases). The CDR3 consists of 13 residues. The germline V and J ends were trimmed by 2 bases and 4 bases, with 7 bases remaining between them. The germline V gene encodes CDR1 SGHRS and CDR2 YFSETQ. CDR3 region: CASSFGGYNEQFF. DNA of the CDR3: TGCGCCAGCAGCTTCGGAGGTTACAATGAGCAGTTCTTC.

This chain uses TRBV5-6 with TRBJ2-7, with D hard to call. From germline, CDR1 is SGHDT and CDR2 YYEEEE. Trimming removed 3 bases from V and 4 bases from J, with 8 bases in between. There are 12 residues in the CDR3. CDR3 sequence reads: CASSSYRYEQYF. Here the CDR3 DNA reads TGTGCCAGCAGCTCATACAGATACGAGCAGTACTTC.

V is TRBV7-2 and J is TRBJ2-1; no clear D. Looked up from germline, CDR1 is SGHTA and CDR2 is FQGNSA. V lost 3 bases, J lost 0 bases, and 9 bases lay in between. The CDR3 has 15 residues. The DNA of the CDR3 is TGTGCCAGCAGCTTGGAAGGGAACTCCTACAATGAGCAGTTCTTC. Translation gives CASSLEGNSYNEQFF.

The rearrangement links TRBV28 to TRBJ2-3; possible D gene TRBD2, 6 bases. CDR1 MDHEN and CDR2 SYDVKM come from the germline V gene. CDR3 length: 14 amino acids. Trimming shortened V by 3 bases and J by 3 bases, and 10 bases separated the two germline ends. This CDR3 is CASSLRGATDTQYF. The CDR3 DNA is TGTGCCAGCAGTTTGCGCGGGGCTACAGATACGCAGTATTTT.

The J gene is TRBJ1-5, the V gene TRBV7-9; D gene ambiguous. The CDR3 is made up of 13 amino acids. Trimming cost V 2 bases and J 7 bases, with 9 bases left between them. Germline V gene lookup returns CDR1 SEHNR and CDR2 FQNEAQ (reference sequence). Written as DNA, the CDR3 is TGTGCCAGCAGCTTACTCGACGGGCAGCCCCAGCATTTT. Amino acid sequence: CASSLLDGQPQHF.

The J gene is TRBJ1-2, the V gene TRBV5-1; 7 bases align to TRBD1. The CDR3 covers 14 residues. Germline loops: CDR1 SGHRS, CDR2 YFSETQ. The V and J ends lost 5 bases and 8 bases, in that order; junction bases with no gene match: 12. CDR3 coding DNA: TGCGCCAGCAGTGAGGGGGCAGTGTTAGGCGGCTACACCTTC. It specifies CASSEGAVLGGYTF.

The chain employs TRBV11-3 and TRBJ2-3, with 12 bases aligning to TRBD2. The germline CDR1 and CDR2 sequences are SGHNT and YENEEA. J lost 6 bases, V lost 6 bases, and 7 bases had no gene match. The CDR3 is 15 residues long. The CDR3 nucleotides are TGTGCCAGCAGTCCCACTAGCGGGGGGTCGGATACGCAGTATTTT. Amino acids: CASSPTSGGSDTQYF.

As for this clone: Other nucleotide sequences from this sample produce the same CDR3. This chain joins TRBV9 and TRBJ1-2; D may be TRBD1 (5 bases). Germline CDR1 and CDR2: SGDLS and YYNGEE. The V and J ends lost 0 bases and 5 bases respectively, with 8 bases between them. The CDR3 has 13 residues. CDR3 loop: CASSVGGVYGYTF. CDR3 coding DNA: TGTGCCAGCAGCGTAGGAGGGGTTTATGGCTACACCTTC.

This clone is labeled as medium-sized. Written as DNA, the CDR3 is TGTGCCTGGAGTGTACTGGCAGAAGCTTTCTTT. Its translation is CAWSVLAEAFF. The chain joins TRBV30 to TRBJ1-1; D gene uncertain. The CDR3 sequence is 11 residues long. The germline V gene encodes CDR1 GTSNPN and CDR2 SVGIG (reference sequence). The V end lost 0 bases, the J end lost 8 bases, and 7 bases lay between the germline ends.

The genes are TRBV2 and TRBJ1-3; D remains unclear. CDR3 length: 14 residues. Germline assignment: CDR1 SNHLY and CDR2 FYNNEI. Trimming cost V 8 bases and J 10 bases, with 21 bases left between them. CDR3 sequence reads: CASLESGFLRTIYF. DNA for the CDR3: TGTGCCAGCCTCGAGAGTGGGTTTTTACGAACCATATATTTT.

The chain employs TRBV7-3 and TRBJ2-1; D possibly uses TRBD1 or TRBD2 (6 bases each). This CDR3 is built from 14 residues. Germline V gives CDR1 SGHTA, CDR2 FQGTGA. Trimming cost V 4 bases and J 7 bases, with 14 bases left between them. The CDR3 DNA reads as TGTGCCAGCAGCTCGTGGGGGGCGGTTAATGAGCAGTTCTTC. The encoded protein is CASSSWGAVNEQFF.

V gene TRBV3-1 (or the pseudogene TRBV3-2) combines with J gene TRBJ1-1; TRBD1 is a possible D gene (6 bases). V was cut by 3 bases and J by 4 bases, with 15 bases left in between. The CDR3 length is 15 residues. Germline V gene data show CDR1 as LGHDT and CDR2 as YNNKEL (reference sequence). DNA of the CDR3: TGTGCCAGCAGCCATCACGGGGGGCGAGGCACTGAAGCTTTCTTT. It encodes CASSHHGGRGTEAFF.

This clone was detected once. The chain links TRBV4-3 to TRBJ2-7, with D perhaps TRBD2 (6 bases). This CDR3 has 15 amino acids. Per germline, CDR1 LGHNA and CDR2 YSLEER. Trimming stripped 0 bases from V and 1 base from J, with 10 bases between. The CDR3 bases are TGCGCCAGCAGCCAAGAAGAGGCGGGGTCCTACGAGCAGTACTTC. Its translation is CASSQEEAGSYEQYF.

The V call is TRBV5-1, the J call TRBJ1-2, with TRBD1 as a possible D gene (5 bases). There are 13 residues in the CDR3. V lost 0 bases and J lost 6, with 9 bases in between. CDR1 SGHRS and CDR2 YFSETQ come from the germline V gene. CDR3 sequence reads: CASSLGRGDGYTF. CDR3 coding DNA: TGCGCCAGCAGCTTGGGGAGGGGTGATGGCTACACCTTC.

CDR3 region: CATSDSHIGTSGSYNEQFF. In nucleotides, the CDR3 is TGTGCCACCAGTGATTCCCACATTGGGACTAGCGGTTCCTACAATGAGCAGTTCTTC. The J gene is TRBJ2-1, the V gene TRBV24-1; 11 bases are a match to TRBD2. CDR1 KGHDR and CDR2 SFDVKD come from the germline V gene. Losses at the gene ends were 2 bases for V and 1 base for J; bases not matched to a gene: 9. The CDR3 is 19 residues long.

This chain joins TRBV14 and TRBJ1-5; weak D call: TRBD1 (5 bases). The CDR3 has 14 amino acids. CDR1 and CDR2 (germline): SGHDN, FVKESK. Trimming shortened V by 3 bases and J by 5 bases, and 11 bases separated the two germline ends. The CDR3 protein is CASSQSGLDQPQHF. In DNA form, the CDR3 reads TGTGCCAGCAGCCAGTCAGGGCTAGATCAGCCCCAGCATTTT.

The count of this clone is one. V is TRBV10-3 and J is TRBJ2-3, with D perhaps TRBD1 or TRBD2 (6 bases each). Germline V gene data show CDR1 as ENHRY and CDR2 as SYGVKD. The germline V and J ends were trimmed by 0 bases and 5 bases, with 21 bases remaining between them. The CDR3 is made up of 18 amino acids. CDR3 bases: TGTGCCATCAGTGAGTCGACTCGACCCGGAGGGACACGAGATACGCAGTATTTT. Amino acids: CAISESTRPGGTRDTQYF.

The J gene is TRBJ1-4, the V gene TRBV30; D is possibly TRBD1 (5 bases). The ends were cut back, 1 base at V and 7 bases at J, with 13 bases in the middle. The CDR3 is 14 residues long. The V gene's germline CDR1 is GTSNPN and CDR2 SVGIG (reference sequence). CDR3 nucleotides: TGTGCCTGGAGTGCGGGACGGTTGGGTGAAAAACTGTTTTTT. Its protein product is CAWSAGRLGEKLFF.

This chain connects TRBV12-5 to TRBJ1-5; D remains unclear. The germline CDR1 and CDR2 sequences are LGHNT and FRNRAP. The CDR3 totals 13 residues. Trimming removed 3 bases at V and 3 bases at J, with 6 bases between. This CDR3 is CASGFDANQPQHF. The CDR3 coding sequence is TGTGCTAGTGGTTTCGACGCCAATCAGCCCCAGCATTTT.

This chain connects TRBV2 to TRBJ1-5; D unclear. Germline V gives CDR1 SNHLY, CDR2 FYNNEI. The CDR3 spans 16 residues. With 2 bases removed from V and 8 bases from J, the gap between germline ends came to 19 bases. CDR3 nucleotides: TGTGCCAGCAGTGAATGGGGAGTGCCCTCCATGAAGCCCCAGCATTTT. Translation: CASSEWGVPSMKPQHF.

This chain uses TRBV27 with TRBJ1-2; D perhaps matches TRBD1 (6 bases). The CDR3 runs 16 residues. Between the trimmed V and J ends, which lost 0 bases and 3 bases, there was a span of 14 bases. CDR1 and CDR2 (germline): MNHEY, SMNVEV (reference sequence). CDR3 bases: TGTGCCAGCAGTTTATCACCCGATCCAGGGGACTATGGCTACACCTTC. As protein: CASSLSPDPGDYGYTF.

This clone was seen a few times. The J gene is TRBJ2-1, the V gene TRBV7-9; 7 nucleotides agree with TRBD2. CDR1 and CDR2 from the germline V gene are SEHNR and FQNEAQ (reference sequence). There are 14 residues in the CDR3. With 3 bases clipped from V and 6 bases from J, the junction kept 5 bases outside the gene matches. CDR3 nucleotides: TGTGCCAGCAGCTTTCGGGGGGTCGTCAATGAGCAGTTCTTC. As protein: CASSFRGVVNEQFF.

The V call is TRBV10-3, the J call TRBJ2-3; tentatively, D is TRBD2 (5 bases). This CDR3 spans 11 amino acids. Germline V gives CDR1 ENHRY, CDR2 SYGVKD. V was cut by 4 bases and J by 6 bases, with 5 bases left in between. CDR3 nucleotides: TGTGCCATCAGTGCGGGGGATACGCAGTATTTT. Residues: CAISAGDTQYF.

The chain couples TRBV19 to TRBJ2-1; the match to TRBD2 covers 11 bases. Germline V gene data show CDR1 as LNHDA and CDR2 as SQIVND (reference sequence). V lost 0 bases to trimming and J lost 8 bases; unmatched junction nucleotides: 3. The CDR3 extends over 15 amino acids. The CDR3, as DNA: TGTGCCAGTAGTATAGATAGCGGGGGGGCCTATGAGCAGTTCTTC. This gives the protein CASSIDSGGAYEQFF.

The rearrangement links TRBV4-3 to TRBJ2-1; D may be TRBD2 (5 bases). CDR1 is LGHNA and CDR2 is YSLEER in the germline V gene. This CDR3 region has 17 residues. Trimming left V 4 bases short and J 1 base short, with 17 bases between. In DNA form, the CDR3 reads TGCGCCAGCAGCCCGAGGGCCTACGGAAATTCCTACAATGAGCAGTTCTTC. The encoded protein is CASSPRAYGNSYNEQFF.

The genes are TRBV5-6 and TRBJ2-7; a weak D match, TRBD2 (5 bases). Germline CDR1 is SGHDT and CDR2 is YYEEEE. There are 13 residues in the CDR3. Trimming removed 7 bases at V and 3 bases at J, with 14 bases between. The CDR3 loop reads CASSREIGYEQYF. CDR3 nucleotide sequence: TGTGCCAGCTCGAGGGAGATAGGCTACGAGCAGTACTTC.

A single count supports this clone. V and J are TRBV7-9 and TRBJ1-2; D gene uncertain. The V gene lost 1 base and the J gene lost 2 bases, with 5 bases spanning the gap. Germline CDR1 and CDR2: SEHNR and FQNEAQ (reference sequence). The CDR3 is 13 residues long. CDR3: CASSLVVNYGYTF. CDR3 DNA sequence: TGTGCCAGCAGCTTAGTGGTAAACTATGGCTACACCTTC.